This T cell receptor (beta chain) was retrieved from a study of blood T cell repertoires in COVID-19. The authors' processing: From reference gene primer amplification, estimates of nucleated cell counts were derived. The protocol was immunoSEQ multiplex PCR, while the TCRdb copy is restricted to in-frame clones and leaves out a portion. V and J calls and clone size are copied from that table; D and trimming were computed from the DNA. This table has 200,000 to 250,000 clones, 65% to 90% appearing once. Germline V gives CDR1 KGHSH, CDR2 LQKENI. The CDR3 is 15 amino acids. V was cut by 4 bases and J by 2 bases, with 15 bases left in between. For this clone: Other DNA sequences from this sample encode an identical CDR3 as well.

The sequenced material came from peripheral blood. This sequence originates from a woman aged 45-59 years with acute or convalescent COVID-19. The V gene is TRBV18, the J gene TRBJ2-7; possible D gene TRBD1, 6 bases. CDR3 DNA sequence: TGTGCCAGCTCACAAGAGACAGGACCTCCCTACGAGCAGTACTTC. Translating gives CASSQETGPPYEQYF.